Listed below are T cell receptor beta chains from one sample, sequenced in a study of B cell selection in AIRE deficiency. Generated by immunoSEQ multiplex PCR, the TCRdb table keeps only in-frame clones and is missing some. There are about 15,000 clones in the sample; more than 85% occur only once, and 0.8% to 1.2% lies in the top ten. The sample taken for sequencing was Tregs sorted from PBMCs. The receptors shown here come from a human donor with AIRE deficiency. Both conserved end residues are part of each CDR3. The D gene is left open where the match is weak. For some rows the clone size is stated as once, few or many, or as a class when expanded; others skip it.

clone_size,j_call,d_call,v_call,cdr3_aa,cdr3_nt
.,TRBJ1-1,.,TRBV6-1,CASSRLLGATEAFF,TGTGCCAGCAGCCGCCTGTTAGGGGCCACTGAAGCTTTCTTT
.,TRBJ1-2,.,TRBV6-1,CASSESFGGGGYTF,TGTGCCAGCAGTGAGAGTTTCGGGGGCGGTGGCTACACCTTC
.,TRBJ1-4,.,TRBV19,CASSVRTSTNEKLFF,TGTGCCAGTAGCGTCAGGACCTCAACTAATGAAAAACTGTTTTTT
.,TRBJ2-7,.,TRBV18,CASSPPGSYEQYF,TGTGCCAGCTCACCGCCGGGGTCCTACGAGCAGTACTTC
.,TRBJ1-5,.,TRBV5-5,CASSLSGVVSNQPQHF,TGTGCCAGCAGCTTGTCAGGGGTAGTAAGCAATCAGCCCCAGCATTTT
.,TRBJ2-3,.,TRBV28,CASKFWDITSTDTQYF,TGTGCCAGCAAGTTCTGGGACATTACTAGCACAGATACGCAGTATTTT
.,TRBJ1-5,.,TRBV19,CASSVSQGNQPQHF,TGTGCCAGTTCCGTTTCCCAGGGCAATCAGCCCCAGCATTTT
.,TRBJ2-2,TRBD2,TRBV9,CASSVGPSGRAGTGELFF,TGTGCCAGCAGCGTAGGTCCTAGCGGGAGGGCCGGAACCGGGGAGCTGTTTTTT
.,TRBJ2-7,.,TRBV30,CAWSPARLYEQYF,TGTGCCTGGAGTCCAGCCCGCCTCTACGAGCAGTACTTC
.,TRBJ2-1,.,TRBV28,CASSPNNNEQFF,TGTGCCAGCAGTCCCAACAACAATGAGCAGTTCTTC
.,TRBJ2-1,TRBD2,TRBV6-1,CASSEARGVRLAGGEQFF,TGTGCCAGCAGTGAAGCCAGGGGGGTTAGACTAGCGGGAGGTGAGCAGTTCTTC
.,TRBJ1-1,.,TRBV7-2,CASSQRGRPTEAFF,TGTGCCAGCAGCCAAAGGGGCCGGCCCACTGAAGCTTTCTTT
.,TRBJ2-5,.,TRBV7-9,CASSSTRAQQETQYF,TGTGCCAGCAGCTCCACCCGGGCTCAACAAGAGACCCAGTACTTC
once,TRBJ1-5,.,TRBV28,CASTRTPLWGSNQPQHF,TGTGCCAGCACGCGAACCCCCCTCTGGGGGAGTAATCAGCCCCAGCATTTT
.,TRBJ2-5,.,TRBV5-4,CASSSEVGGQETQYF,TGTGCCAGCAGCTCGGAAGTTGGGGGCCAAGAGACCCAGTACTTC
.,TRBJ2-2,.,TRBV11-2,CASSPRTTGNTGELFF,TGTGCCAGCAGCCCAAGGACTACCGGAAACACCGGGGAGCTGTTTTTT
.,TRBJ1-5,.,TRBV28,CASSIRDLLESNQPQHF,TGTGCCAGCAGTATTCGGGACCTCTTAGAGAGCAATCAGCCCCAGCATTTT
.,TRBJ2-2,.,TRBV7-3,CASSLVPGGRPGELFF,TGTGCCAGCAGCTTAGTCCCAGGGGGGCGTCCCGGGGAGCTGTTTTTT
.,TRBJ1-5,.,TRBV19,CASTPGNRNQPQHF,TGTGCCAGTACCCCAGGGAATCGCAATCAGCCCCAGCATTTT
once,TRBJ2-6,.,TRBV5-1,CASSDWQAGANVLTF,TGCGCCAGCAGCGATTGGCAGGCTGGGGCCAACGTCCTGACTTTC
.,TRBJ1-6,.,TRBV2,CASRYWRYNSPLHF,TGTGCCAGCCGGTATTGGAGATATAATTCACCCCTCCACTTT
.,TRBJ2-3,TRBD2,TRBV29-1,CSVAAGAGTDTQYF,TGCAGCGTTGCAGCGGGAGCGGGCACAGATACGCAGTATTTT
.,TRBJ2-2,.,TRBV28,CASSFSGGERAGELFF,TGTGCCAGCAGTTTCAGTGGAGGGGAAAGGGCCGGGGAGCTGTTTTTT
.,TRBJ2-2,TRBD2,TRBV6-1,CASSALRLASQTGELFF,TGTGCCAGCAGTGCCTTACGACTAGCGAGCCAAACCGGGGAGCTGTTTTTT
once,TRBJ2-7,.,TRBV7-6,CASSLVGGASYEQYF,TGTGCCAGCAGCTTAGTGGGGGGGGCCTCCTACGAGCAGTACTTC
.,TRBJ1-4,.,TRBV7-6,CASSLLVRTNEKLFF,TGTGCCAGCAGCTTATTGGTGAGGACTAATGAAAAACTGTTTTTT